Reported below is one TCR beta chain. The repertoire was sequenced with immunoSEQ multiplex PCR; TCRdb's copy has only in-frame clones and lacks some. The table includes 300,000 to 350,000 clones, around 91% detected once. These data belong to a study of blood T cell repertoires in COVID-19. For the study at large: From the United States, Italy and Spain came samples of acute and convalescent COVID-19. PBMCs, B-cell-depleted T cells, or T cells provided the cDNA or gDNA that made up the material.

V shed 4 bases, J shed 4 bases, and the junction held 10 bases outside the gene matches. Germline loops: CDR1 SGDLS, CDR2 YYNGEE. This CDR3 has 16 amino acids. The study drew participants aged about 18 to 89 years from 20 to 30 US areas. The study assigned cohorts using participant-reported clinical history. The J gene is TRBJ2-2, the V gene TRBV9; 7 bases map to TRBD1. Input material: PBMCs or T cells enriched from blood (not recorded which). The TCR originated in a woman younger than 30 with acute COVID-19. The CDR3 region has the DNA TGTGCCAGCAGCCGAACGTCGACAGGGCCCACCGGGGAGCTGTTTTTT. Translating it yields CASSRTSTGPTGELFF.